This TCR beta chain was sequenced during a study of response to subunit inactivated influenza vaccine. Each CDR3 protein is one row after TCRdb ran MiXCR on the RT-PCR reads. The repertoire has 500,000 to 600,000 distinct CDR3 sequences, about 15% of them found once; the top ten carry approximately 10%. This clonotype was seen repeatedly, ten times or more. The CDR3 runs 13 residues. In germline, CDR1 is SGHRS, CDR2 YFSETQ. V lost 0 bases and J lost 1, with 4 bases in between. This clonotype was obtained from a man aged 45-65 years who received an inactivated influenza vaccine. This specimen was PBMCs from blood, taken approximately 13 days after vaccination. The rearrangement links TRBV5-1 to TRBJ1-1; D unclear. The DNA for the CDR3 is TGCGCCAGCAGCTTGGCCCGGAACACTGAAGCTTTCTTT. Translated, it gives CASSLARNTEAFF.